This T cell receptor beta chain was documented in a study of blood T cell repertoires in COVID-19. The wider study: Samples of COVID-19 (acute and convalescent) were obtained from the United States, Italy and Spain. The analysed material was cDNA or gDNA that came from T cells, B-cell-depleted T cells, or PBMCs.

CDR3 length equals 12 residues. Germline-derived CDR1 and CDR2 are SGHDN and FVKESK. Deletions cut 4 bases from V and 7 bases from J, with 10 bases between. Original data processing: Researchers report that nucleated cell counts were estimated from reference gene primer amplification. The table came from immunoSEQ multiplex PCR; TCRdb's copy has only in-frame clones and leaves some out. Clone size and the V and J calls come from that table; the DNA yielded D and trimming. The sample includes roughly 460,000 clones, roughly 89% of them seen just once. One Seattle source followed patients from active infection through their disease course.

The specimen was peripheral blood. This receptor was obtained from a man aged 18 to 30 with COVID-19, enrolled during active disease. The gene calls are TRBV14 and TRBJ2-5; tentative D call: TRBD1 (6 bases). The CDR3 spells CASSLRGRTQYF. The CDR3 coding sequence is TGTGCCAGCAGCCTCAGGGGTCGGACCCAGTACTTC.